This TCR beta chain is drawn from a study of T cells in Graves' hyperthyroidism and ophthalmopathy. Overall study context: At initial diagnosis, before any treatment had begun, peripheral blood was obtained.

CDR3 size: 15 residues. Germline V gene data show CDR1 as SGHVS and CDR2 as FQNEAQ. Between the trimmed V and J ends, which lost 0 bases and 3 bases, there was a span of 9 bases. The table lists this clonotype with many counts. The antigen is undetermined. Aged 18 to 65, the patients had hyperthyroidism that was newly diagnosed and had lasted under 2 months. The CDR3 regions of TCR beta were amplified from RNA transcripts. The TCR CDR3 first-round RT-PCR relied on the HTBI primer set. From the multiplex PCR reads, TCRdb called clonotypes with MiXCR, one entry per CDR3 protein. The table includes more than 150,000 distinct CDR3 sequences, about a sixth detected once. Whole-study results and caveats: Ophthalmopathy was predicted by the model a median of roughly 6 months ahead of onset.

V usage is TRBV7-8 and J usage is TRBJ1-5; no reliable D call. The sequence was obtained from a woman between 45 and 65 years old with Graves' hyperthyroidism. The sequenced sample consisted of blood. The CDR3 here is CASSLARGINQPQHF. The CDR3 DNA follows: TGTGCCAGCAGCTTAGCGCGGGGAATCAATCAGCCCCAGCATTTT.